Presented here are 28 T cell receptor beta chains from one specimen sequenced in a study of cytomegalovirus exposure and HLA in healthy donors. PCR amplification relied on 60 Vbeta primers (plus 13 Jbeta primers). TCRdb's copy holds only in-frame clones and misses some; the assay was immunoSEQ multiplex PCR. The table shows 110,000 or so clones, with around 69% occurring only once. The sample comprised PBMCs. The receptors here all came from a man aged 45-65 years in good health and CMV-seropositive.

This chain joins TRBV19 and TRBJ1-1; weak D call: TRBD1 (5 bases). Trimming removed 1 base at V and 0 bases at J, with 12 bases between. The CDR3 has 16 amino acids. Germline V gives CDR1 LNHDA, CDR2 SQIVND (reference sequence). In DNA form, the CDR3 reads TGTGCCAGTAGTATAGCCAGGGCGCAACTGAACACTGAAGCTTTCTTT. Its translation is CASSIARAQLNTEAFF.

The rearrangement links TRBV12-5 to TRBJ2-2; 10 nucleotides agree with TRBD1. The junction had 4 bases not matched to a gene; V was cut back by 6 bases and J by 0 bases. The CDR3 is 16 amino acids. Per the germline V gene, CDR1 is LGHNT and CDR2 is FRNRAP. The DNA of the CDR3 is TGTGCTAGTGGGTCGGGACAGGGGTCGAACACCGGGGAGCTGTTTTTT. This encodes CASGSGQGSNTGELFF. The variable domain in full, completed from reference TRBV12-5 and TRBJ2-2, reads DARVTQTPRHKVTEMGQEVTMRCQPILGHNTVFWYRQTMMQGLELLAYFRNRAPLDDSGMPKDRFSAEMPDATLATLKIQPSEPRDSAVYFCASGSGQGSNTGELFFGEGSRLTVL.

This clone has a handful of counts. The CDR3 here is CASSYQIDEQFF. The CDR3 nucleotides are TGTGCCAGCAGCTACCAAATAGATGAGCAGTTCTTC. The chain uses TRBV5-6 and TRBJ2-1; D gene unclear. CDR3 size: 12 residues. Trimming left V 3 bases short and J 8 bases short, with 9 bases between. Germline CDR1 is SGHDT and CDR2 is YYEEEE.

This chain links TRBV7-9 with TRBJ2-5; D unresolved. The CDR3 contains 14 residues. Trimming shortened V by 1 base and J by 0 bases, and 6 bases separated the two germline ends. CDR1 SEHNR and CDR2 FQNEAQ come from the germline V gene (reference sequence). This CDR3 reads CASSLGLNQETQYF. The CDR3 nucleotides read TGTGCCAGCAGCTTAGGTCTTAACCAAGAGACCCAGTACTTC.

The V gene is TRBV19, the J gene TRBJ2-3; 13 bases map to TRBD2. This CDR3 has 15 amino acids. V trimming: 4 bases; J trimming: 5 bases; junction bases outside the gene matches: 3. Per the germline V gene, CDR1 is LNHDA and CDR2 is SQIVND (reference sequence). The CDR3: CASSRTSGGVDTQYF. CDR3 DNA sequence: TGTGCCAGTAGTAGGACTAGCGGGGGTGTAGATACGCAGTATTTT.

The V call is TRBV9, the J call TRBJ1-4; D unresolved. The CDR3 is 15 amino acids. The V end lost 3 bases, the J end lost 0 bases, and 9 bases lay between the germline ends. Germline CDR1 SGDLS, CDR2 YYNGEE. CDR3 nucleotide sequence: TGTGCCAGCAGCGAACAGCTTCCAACTAATGAAAAACTGTTTTTT. Its translation: CASSEQLPTNEKLFF.

V gene TRBV5-4 combines with J gene TRBJ2-1, with 10 bases that match TRBD2. With 1 base clipped from V and 7 bases from J, the junction kept 8 bases outside the gene matches. CDR3 length equals 16 residues. Per germline, CDR1 SGHNT and CDR2 YYREEE (reference sequence). This CDR3 reads CASSLFEAGGQNEQFF. CDR3 coding DNA: TGTGCCAGCAGCTTGTTCGAAGCGGGGGGGCAGAATGAGCAGTTCTTC.

This clone showed up just a few times. This chain joins TRBV7-9 and TRBJ2-2; 7 nucleotides line up with TRBD1. Germline V CDR1 and CDR2: SEHNR, FQNEAQ (reference sequence). Trimming removed 5 bases from V and 11 bases from J; junction bases left unmatched: 14. The CDR3 has 15 residues. CDR3 nucleotide sequence: TGTGCCAGCAGCACCGACAGGGAGAGTGTGTTCGAGCTGTTTTTT. Protein sequence: CASSTDRESVFELFF.

This chain connects TRBV28 to TRBJ2-1; 12 positions agree with TRBD2. Germline-derived CDR1 and CDR2 are MDHEN and SYDVKM. The CDR3 has 15 residues. Trimming cost V 5 bases and J 4 bases; bases outside gene matches: 3. The CDR3 bases are TGTGCCAGCAGTCGTGGACTAGCGGGATACAATGAGCAGTTCTTC. Its translation is CASSRGLAGYNEQFF.

The CDR3: CASTSRTADHEQYF. The DNA for the CDR3 is TGTGCCAGTACGAGTAGGACAGCGGACCACGAGCAGTACTTC. The rearrangement uses TRBV19 and TRBJ2-7; D perhaps matches TRBD1 (6 bases). The CDR3 totals 14 residues. Germline CDR1 LNHDA, CDR2 SQIVND (reference sequence). Deletions cut 7 bases from V and 5 bases from J, with 18 bases between.

The chain recombines TRBV5-1 with TRBJ2-1, with 8 bases matching TRBD1. V shed 3 bases and J 3 bases; nucleotides not matched to a gene: 5. The CDR3 runs 15 residues. Germline assignment: CDR1 SGHRS and CDR2 YFSETQ. The CDR3 bases are TGCGCCAGCAGCTCGGGGACAGGACGCTACAATGAGCAGTTCTTC. The encoded protein is CASSSGTGRYNEQFF.

This rearrangement joins TRBV27 to TRBJ1-1, with D unclear. V shed 0 bases and J shed 0 bases, with 5 bases lying between them. CDR1 and CDR2 (germline): MNHEY, SMNVEV (reference sequence). This CDR3 is 14 amino acids long. CDR3 loop: CASSLSPVNTEAFF. CDR3 sequence (DNA): TGTGCCAGCAGTTTATCGCCGGTGAACACTGAAGCTTTCTTT.

The V gene is TRBV11-3, the J gene TRBJ2-7; TRBD1 aligns across 8 bases. From germline, CDR1 is SGHNT and CDR2 YENEEA. The J segment lost 6 bases and the V segment lost 2 bases, leaving 6 bases of the junction unmatched. The CDR3 length is 14 residues. CDR3 coding DNA: TGTGCCAGCAGCTTACAGGGGGCGAGAAGCGAGCAGTACTTC. Protein: CASSLQGARSEQYF.

The chain combines TRBV18 with TRBJ2-3; 11 bases are shared with TRBD2. Germline V gene sequence: CDR1 KGHSH, CDR2 LQKENI. V trimming: 0 bases; J trimming: 5 bases; junction bases outside the gene matches: 7. This CDR3 comprises 17 residues. CDR3 sequence (DNA): TGTGCCAGCTCACCACCGTCGCTAGCGGGGGGCGGAGATACGCAGTATTTT. It specifies CASSPPSLAGGGDTQYF. Full variable domain (rest looked up from reference TRBV18 and TRBJ2-3): NAGVMQNPRHLVRRRGQEARLRCSPMKGHSHVYWYRQLPEEGLKFMVYLQKENIIDESGMPKERFSAEFPKEGPSILRIQQVVRGDSAAYFCASSPPSLAGGGDTQYFGPGTRLTVL.

The V and J genes are TRBV5-6 and TRBJ2-2; weak D call: TRBD1 (6 bases). Germline V gives CDR1 SGHDT, CDR2 YYEEEE. V gave up 2 bases and J gave up 6 bases, with 8 bases separating them. The CDR3 sequence is 13 residues long. The CDR3 region has the DNA TGTGCCAGCAGCTTTCAGGGGTCCGGGGAGCTGTTTTTT. Residues: CASSFQGSGELFF.

This clone appeared a few times. V usage is TRBV7-9 and J usage is TRBJ2-4; possible D gene TRBD1, 5 bases. The CDR3 is 17 residues long. Trimming shortened V by 5 bases and J by 0 bases, and 17 bases separated the two germline ends. The germline CDR1 and CDR2 sequences are SEHNR and FQNEAQ (reference sequence). The CDR3 is CASSGALEDVAKNIQYF. The CDR3 DNA sequence: TGTGCCAGCAGCGGGGCGCTAGAGGATGTAGCCAAAAACATTCAGTACTTC.

The chain has TRBV19 and TRBJ1-1; D gene uncertain. Germline CDR1 is LNHDA and CDR2 is SQIVND (reference sequence). Trimming took 3 bases from V and 0 from J, leaving 5 bases between them. This CDR3 is built from 13 residues. CDR3 sequence: CASSILLNTEAFF. DNA for the CDR3: TGTGCCAGTAGTATCCTCTTGAACACTGAAGCTTTCTTT.

The chain employs TRBV28 and TRBJ1-5; D may be TRBD1 (5 bases). Germline values: CDR1 MDHEN, CDR2 SYDVKM. The CDR3 spans 12 residues. The ends were cut back, 7 bases at V and 5 bases at J, with 9 bases in the middle. CDR3 bases: TGTGCCAGCATTGGGGCCCATCAGCCCCAGCATTTT. This encodes CASIGAHQPQHF.

This clone was picked up a small number of times. This chain links TRBV15 with TRBJ2-5; 8 nucleotides line up with TRBD1. With V trimmed by 0 bases and J by 0 bases, 9 bases remained unmatched. This CDR3 has 18 amino acids. Germline V gene data show CDR1 as LNHNV and CDR2 as YYDKDF (reference sequence). This CDR3 reads CATSREATGTGDQETQYF. For the CDR3, the DNA is TGTGCCACCAGCAGAGAGGCGACCGGGACAGGTGACCAAGAGACCCAGTACTTC.

The CDR3 coding sequence is TGCGCCAGCAGCTTGGCACAGGCCTCCGGCGAGCAGTACTTC. This encodes CASSLAQASGEQYF. The V gene is TRBV5-1, the J gene TRBJ2-7; a weak D match, TRBD1 (5 bases). Germline CDR1 SGHRS, CDR2 YFSETQ. Trimming stripped 0 bases from V and 6 bases from J, with 13 bases between. The CDR3 runs 14 residues.

The chain joins TRBV5-1 to TRBJ2-6; 7 bases match TRBD1. Trimming at V came to 0 bases and at J to 4 bases, leaving 7 bases not matched to a gene. The CDR3 length is 17 residues. CDR1 SGHRS and CDR2 YFSETQ come from the germline V gene. CDR3 DNA: TGCGCCAGCAGCTTGGTGCCAGGGGGTACAGGGGCCAACGTCCTGACTTTC. Protein product: CASSLVPGGTGANVLTF.

J is TRBJ2-3 and V is TRBV9, with 13 positions matching TRBD2. Germline V gene lookup returns CDR1 SGDLS and CDR2 YYNGEE. V lost 3 bases to trimming and J lost 2 bases; unmatched junction nucleotides: 9. The CDR3 length is 18 residues. Here the CDR3 DNA reads TGTGCCAGCAGCGCGGCCGGGACTAGCGGGGAATACACAGATACGCAGTATTTT. Protein: CASSAAGTSGEYTDTQYF.

This clone was counted only a few times. The V call is TRBV29-1, the J call TRBJ2-1; 9 nucleotides match TRBD2. Germline assignment: CDR1 SQVTM and CDR2 ANQGSEA. Trimming at V came to 7 bases and at J to 7 bases, leaving 11 bases not matched to a gene. CDR3 length equals 14 residues. The CDR3 sequence: CSAEGGRAENEQFF. The CDR3 DNA is TGCAGCGCCGAGGGCGGGAGGGCCGAGAATGAGCAGTTCTTC.

The rearrangement uses TRBV5-6 and TRBJ2-6; a weak D match, TRBD2 (6 bases). The CDR3 has 16 amino acids. Germline V CDR1 and CDR2: SGHDT, YYEEEE. V lost 4 bases to trimming and J lost 0 bases, with 11 bases between them. The CDR3 here is CASSVGLNSGANVLTF. In nucleotides, the CDR3 is TGTGCCAGCAGCGTGGGACTTAACTCTGGGGCCAACGTCCTGACTTTC. Full variable domain (rest looked up from reference TRBV5-6 and TRBJ2-6): DAGVTQSPTHLIKTRGQQVTLRCSPKSGHDTVSWYQQALGQGPQFIFQYYEEEERQRGNFPDRFSGHQFPNYSSELNVNALLLGDSALYLCASSVGLNSGANVLTFGAGSRLTVL.

The rearrangement uses TRBV28 and TRBJ1-1, with D perhaps matching TRBD1 (6 bases). Trimming removed 6 bases at V and 1 base at J, with 12 bases between. Germline values: CDR1 MDHEN, CDR2 SYDVKM. The length of the CDR3 is 14 residues. The CDR3 sequence is CASRSTRGNTEAFF. Here the CDR3 DNA reads TGTGCCAGCAGATCCACCAGGGGGAACACTGAAGCTTTCTTT.

The rearrangement joins TRBV6-1 to TRBJ1-5; 7 bases are a match to TRBD1. This CDR3 has 14 amino acids. Germline values: CDR1 MNHNS, CDR2 SASEGT. V dropped 8 bases and J dropped 2; count of bases not matched to a gene: 6. CDR3 amino acids: CASSDDRGNQPQHF. The CDR3 bases are TGTGCCAGCTCGGATGACAGGGGCAATCAGCCCCAGCATTTT.

The chain uses TRBV27 and TRBJ2-7; D is perhaps TRBD1 (6 bases). The V end was cut by 2 bases, the J end by 1 base, with 15 bases between. CDR1 is MNHEY, CDR2 SMNVEV, per germline (reference sequence). The CDR3 loop spans 16 amino acids. The CDR3 here is CASSLTGRGNSYEQYF. The CDR3 nucleotides are TGTGCCAGCAGTTTAACTGGCAGGGGCAATTCCTACGAGCAGTACTTC.

This sequence joins TRBV7-2 and TRBJ2-5; TRBD2 agrees at 8 bases. Germline loops: CDR1 SGHTA, CDR2 FQGNSA. With 5 bases clipped from V and 6 bases from J, the junction kept 5 bases outside the gene matches. This CDR3 has 13 residues. CDR3 in amino acids: CASSLGLGKTQYF. As DNA, the CDR3 is TGTGCCAGCAGCCTGGGACTAGGAAAGACCCAGTACTTC.